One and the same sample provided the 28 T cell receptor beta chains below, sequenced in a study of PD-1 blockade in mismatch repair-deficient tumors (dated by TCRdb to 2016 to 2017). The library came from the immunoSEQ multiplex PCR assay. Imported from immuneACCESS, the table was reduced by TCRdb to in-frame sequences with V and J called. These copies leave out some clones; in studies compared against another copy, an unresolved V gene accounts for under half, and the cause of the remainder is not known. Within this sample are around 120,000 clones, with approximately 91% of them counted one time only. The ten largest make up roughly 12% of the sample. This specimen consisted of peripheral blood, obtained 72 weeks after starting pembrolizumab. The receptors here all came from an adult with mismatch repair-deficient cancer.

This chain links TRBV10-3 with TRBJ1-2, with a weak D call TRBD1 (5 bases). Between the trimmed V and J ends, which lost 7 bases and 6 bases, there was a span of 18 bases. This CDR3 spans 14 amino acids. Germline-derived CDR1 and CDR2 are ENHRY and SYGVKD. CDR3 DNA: TGTGCCATCACGGGGCGGAAAGGGGCGGATGGCTACACCTTC. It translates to CAITGRKGADGYTF.

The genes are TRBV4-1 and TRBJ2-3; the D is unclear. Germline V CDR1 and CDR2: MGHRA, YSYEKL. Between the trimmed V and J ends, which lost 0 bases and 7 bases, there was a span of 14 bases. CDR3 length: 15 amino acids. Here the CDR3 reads CASSQDLFRPNTQYF. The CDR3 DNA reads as TGCGCCAGCAGCCAAGATCTGTTCCGTCCAAATACGCAGTATTTT.

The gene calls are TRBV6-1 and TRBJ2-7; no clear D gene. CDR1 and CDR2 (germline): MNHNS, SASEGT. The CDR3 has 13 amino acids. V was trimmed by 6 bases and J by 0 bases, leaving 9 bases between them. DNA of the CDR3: TGTGCCAGCAGCCCTACCAGCTCCTACGAGCAGTACTTC. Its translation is CASSPTSSYEQYF.

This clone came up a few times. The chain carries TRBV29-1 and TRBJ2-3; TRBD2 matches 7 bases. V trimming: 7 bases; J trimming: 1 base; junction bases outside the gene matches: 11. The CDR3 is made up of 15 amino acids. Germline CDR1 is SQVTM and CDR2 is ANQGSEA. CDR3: CSGVLASGRTDTQYF. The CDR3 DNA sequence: TGCAGCGGGGTTTTGGCTAGCGGCCGCACAGATACGCAGTATTTT.

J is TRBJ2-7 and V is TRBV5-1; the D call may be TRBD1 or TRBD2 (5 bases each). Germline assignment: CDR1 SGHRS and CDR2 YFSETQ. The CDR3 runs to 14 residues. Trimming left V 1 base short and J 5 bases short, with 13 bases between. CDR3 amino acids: CASSLLGVGDEQYF. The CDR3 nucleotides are TGCGCCAGCAGCTTGTTGGGGGTAGGGGACGAGCAGTACTTC.

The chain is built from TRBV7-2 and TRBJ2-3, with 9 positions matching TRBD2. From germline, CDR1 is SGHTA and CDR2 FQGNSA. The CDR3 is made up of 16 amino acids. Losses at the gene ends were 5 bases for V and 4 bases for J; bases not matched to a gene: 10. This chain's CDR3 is CASSLRAGGTPDTQYF. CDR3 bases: TGTGCCAGCAGCCTTAGGGCGGGAGGGACCCCAGATACGCAGTATTTT.

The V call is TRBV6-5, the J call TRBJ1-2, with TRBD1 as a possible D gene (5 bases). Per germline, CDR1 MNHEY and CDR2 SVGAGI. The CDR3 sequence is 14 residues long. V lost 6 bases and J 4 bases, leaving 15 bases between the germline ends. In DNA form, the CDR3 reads TGTGCCAGCAGACCCGAGGACAAGGGCTATGGCTACACCTTC. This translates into CASRPEDKGYGYTF.

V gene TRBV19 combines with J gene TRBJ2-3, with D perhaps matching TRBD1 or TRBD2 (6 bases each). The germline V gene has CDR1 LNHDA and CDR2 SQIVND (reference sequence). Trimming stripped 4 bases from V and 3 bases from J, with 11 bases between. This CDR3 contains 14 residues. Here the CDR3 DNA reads TGTGCCAGTAGTAGAACAGGGAGGACAGATACGCAGTATTTT. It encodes CASSRTGRTDTQYF.

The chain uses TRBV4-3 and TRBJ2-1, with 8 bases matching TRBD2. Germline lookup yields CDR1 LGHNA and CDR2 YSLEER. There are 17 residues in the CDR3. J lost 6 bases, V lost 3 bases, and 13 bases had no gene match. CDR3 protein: CASSHSQAGASLNEQFF. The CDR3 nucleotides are TGCGCCAGCAGCCACTCACAAGCGGGAGCGTCCCTCAATGAGCAGTTCTTC.

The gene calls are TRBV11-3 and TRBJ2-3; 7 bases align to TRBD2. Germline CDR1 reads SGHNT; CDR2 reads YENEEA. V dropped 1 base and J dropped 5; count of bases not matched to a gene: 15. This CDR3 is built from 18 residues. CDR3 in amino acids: CASSLASAWREFGDTQYF. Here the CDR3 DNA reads TGTGCCAGCAGCTTAGCCTCAGCCTGGCGGGAGTTTGGAGATACGCAGTATTTT.

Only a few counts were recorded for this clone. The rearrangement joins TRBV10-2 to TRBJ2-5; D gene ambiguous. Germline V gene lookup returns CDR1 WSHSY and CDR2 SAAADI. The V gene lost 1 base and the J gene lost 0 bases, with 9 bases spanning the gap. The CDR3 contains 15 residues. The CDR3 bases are TGCGCCAGCAGTGAGTTTGTGTCGGACCAAGAGACCCAGTACTTC. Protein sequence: CASSEFVSDQETQYF.

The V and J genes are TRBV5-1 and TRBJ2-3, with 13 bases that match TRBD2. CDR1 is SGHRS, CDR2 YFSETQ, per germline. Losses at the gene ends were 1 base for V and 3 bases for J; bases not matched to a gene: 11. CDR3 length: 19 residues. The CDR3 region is CASSLQTSGRALKTDTQYF. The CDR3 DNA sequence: TGCGCCAGCAGCTTGCAAACTAGCGGGAGGGCCTTGAAGACAGATACGCAGTATTTT.

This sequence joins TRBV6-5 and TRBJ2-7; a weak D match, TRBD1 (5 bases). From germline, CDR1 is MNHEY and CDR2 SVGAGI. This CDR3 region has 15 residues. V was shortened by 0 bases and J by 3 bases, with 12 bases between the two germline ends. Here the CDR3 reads CASSYSINQGYEQYF. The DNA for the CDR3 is TGTGCCAGCAGTTACTCGATTAATCAGGGCTACGAGCAGTACTTC.

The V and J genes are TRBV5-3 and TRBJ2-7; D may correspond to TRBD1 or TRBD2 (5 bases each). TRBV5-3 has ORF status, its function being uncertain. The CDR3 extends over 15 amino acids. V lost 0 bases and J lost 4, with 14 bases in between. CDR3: CARSLVRDGAYEQYF. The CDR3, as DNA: TGTGCCAGAAGCTTGGTCCGGGACGGAGCATACGAGCAGTACTTC.

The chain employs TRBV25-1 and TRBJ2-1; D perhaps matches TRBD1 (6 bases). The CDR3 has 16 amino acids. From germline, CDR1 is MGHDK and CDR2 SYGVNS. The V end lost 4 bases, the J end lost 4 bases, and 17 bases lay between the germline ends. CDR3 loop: CASSADNRARYNEQFF. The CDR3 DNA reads TGTGCCAGCAGTGCCGATAACAGGGCCCGGTACAATGAGCAGTTCTTC.

The CDR3, as DNA: TGTGCCAGCAGTTACGGGTCTACCACTGAAGCTTTCTTT. This encodes CASSYGSTTEAFF. V is TRBV6-5 and J is TRBJ1-1; no firm D call. Between the trimmed V and J ends, which lost 2 bases and 4 bases, there was a span of 8 bases. The length of the CDR3 is 13 residues. Germline V lookup: CDR1 MNHEY, CDR2 SVGAGI.

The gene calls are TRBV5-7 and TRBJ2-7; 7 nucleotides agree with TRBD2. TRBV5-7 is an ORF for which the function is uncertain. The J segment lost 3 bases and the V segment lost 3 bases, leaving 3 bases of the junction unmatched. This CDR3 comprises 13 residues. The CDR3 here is CASSWGGNYEQYF. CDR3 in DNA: TGTGCCAGCAGCTGGGGAGGGAACTACGAGCAGTACTTC.

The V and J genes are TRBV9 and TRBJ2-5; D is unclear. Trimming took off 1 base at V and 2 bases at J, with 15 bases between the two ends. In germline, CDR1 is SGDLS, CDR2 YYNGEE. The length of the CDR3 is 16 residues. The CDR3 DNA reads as TGTGCCAGCAGCGTATGGTGGCAGACTCATCAAGAGACCCAGTACTTC. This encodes CASSVWWQTHQETQYF.

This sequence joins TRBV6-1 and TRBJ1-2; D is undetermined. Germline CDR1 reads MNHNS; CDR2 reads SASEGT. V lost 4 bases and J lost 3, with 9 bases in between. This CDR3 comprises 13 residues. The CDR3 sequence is CASSVTRDYGYTF. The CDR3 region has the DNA TGTGCCAGCAGTGTAACCCGTGACTATGGCTACACCTTC.

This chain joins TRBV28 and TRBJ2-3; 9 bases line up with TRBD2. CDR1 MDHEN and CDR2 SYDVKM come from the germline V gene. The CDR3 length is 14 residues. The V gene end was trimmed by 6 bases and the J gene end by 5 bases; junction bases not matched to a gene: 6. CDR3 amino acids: CASRPGLAGDTQYF. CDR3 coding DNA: TGTGCCAGCAGGCCGGGACTAGCTGGAGATACGCAGTATTTT.

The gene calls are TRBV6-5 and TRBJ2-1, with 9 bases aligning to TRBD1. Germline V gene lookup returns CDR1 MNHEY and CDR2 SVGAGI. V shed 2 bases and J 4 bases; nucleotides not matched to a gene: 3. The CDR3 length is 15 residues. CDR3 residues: CASSYRDRVYNEQFF. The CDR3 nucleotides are TGTGCCAGCAGTTACCGGGACAGGGTTTACAATGAGCAGTTCTTC.

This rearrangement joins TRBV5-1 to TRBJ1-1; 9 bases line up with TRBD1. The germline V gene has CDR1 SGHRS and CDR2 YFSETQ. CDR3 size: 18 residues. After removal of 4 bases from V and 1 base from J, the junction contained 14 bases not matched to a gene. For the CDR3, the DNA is TGCGCCAGCAGCCCCGCCGGACAGGGGCGCTGGAAGAACACTGAAGCTTTCTTT. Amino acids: CASSPAGQGRWKNTEAFF.

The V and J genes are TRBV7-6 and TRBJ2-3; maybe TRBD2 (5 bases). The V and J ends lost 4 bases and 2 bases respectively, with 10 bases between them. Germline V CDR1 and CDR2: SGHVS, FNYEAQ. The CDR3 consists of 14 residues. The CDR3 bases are TGTGCCAGCAGCTCGGAGGAAAACACAGATACGCAGTATTTT. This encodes CASSSEENTDTQYF.

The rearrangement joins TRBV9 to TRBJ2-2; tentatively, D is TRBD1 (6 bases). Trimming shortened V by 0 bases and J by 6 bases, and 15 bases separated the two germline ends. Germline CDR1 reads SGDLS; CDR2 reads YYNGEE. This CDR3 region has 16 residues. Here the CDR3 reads CASSVAGFGGPGELFF. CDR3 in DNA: TGTGCCAGCAGCGTAGCTGGGTTTGGGGGCCCCGGGGAGCTGTTTTTT. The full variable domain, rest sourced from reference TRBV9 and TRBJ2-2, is DSGVTQTPKHLITATGQRVTLRCSPRSGDLSVYWYQQSLDQGLQFLIQYYNGEERAKGNILERFSAQQFPDLHSELNLSSLELGDSALYFCASSVAGFGGPGELFFGEGSRLTVL.

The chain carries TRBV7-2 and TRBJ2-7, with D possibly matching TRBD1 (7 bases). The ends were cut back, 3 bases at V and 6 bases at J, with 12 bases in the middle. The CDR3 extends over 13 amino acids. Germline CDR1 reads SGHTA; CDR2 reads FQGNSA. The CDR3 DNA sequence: TGTGCCAGCAGCTTCAGGGGGGTGAGCGAGCAGTACTTC. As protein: CASSFRGVSEQYF. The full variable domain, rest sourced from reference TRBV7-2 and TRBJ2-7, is GAGVSQSPSNKVTEKGKDVELRCDPISGHTALYWYRQSLGQGLEFLIYFQGNSAPDKSGLPSDRFSAERTGGSVSTLTIQRTQQEDSAVYLCASSFRGVSEQYFGPGTRLTVT.

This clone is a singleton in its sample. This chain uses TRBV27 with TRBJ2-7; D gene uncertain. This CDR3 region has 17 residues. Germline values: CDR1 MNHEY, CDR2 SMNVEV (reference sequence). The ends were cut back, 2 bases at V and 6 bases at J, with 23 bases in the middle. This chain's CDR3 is CASSLVPDVMGEIEQYF. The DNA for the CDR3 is TGTGCCAGCAGTTTAGTCCCAGATGTGATGGGTGAGATCGAGCAGTACTTC.

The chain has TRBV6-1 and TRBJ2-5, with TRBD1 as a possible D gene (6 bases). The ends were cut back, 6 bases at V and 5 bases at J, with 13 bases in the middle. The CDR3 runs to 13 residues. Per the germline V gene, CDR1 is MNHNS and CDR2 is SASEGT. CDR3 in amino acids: CASRLTGFETQYF. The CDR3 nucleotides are TGTGCCAGCAGACTAACAGGGTTTGAGACCCAGTACTTC.

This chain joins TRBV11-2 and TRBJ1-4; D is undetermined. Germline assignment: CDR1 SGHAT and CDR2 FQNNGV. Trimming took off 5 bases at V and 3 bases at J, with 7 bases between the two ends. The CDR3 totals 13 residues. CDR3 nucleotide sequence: TGTGCCAGCAGCCTGTCCCCTAATGAAAAACTGTTTTTT. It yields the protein CASSLSPNEKLFF.